This TCR beta chain appears in the sequencing data of a study of T cell repertoires in cytomegalovirus infection (dated by TCRdb to between 2018 and 2021). Concerning the study at large: Alongside well-studied HLA-B-restricted epitopes, the peptide stimulations were aimed at recently identified HLA-C-restricted CMV epitopes, whose presentation resists viral immunomodulation. The HLA type of each donor mattered for the analysis, because public TCR beta signatures pointed to carriage of CMV infection along with the matching HLA type. The full study reports these points: In both this cohort and an independent cohort of 350 to 400 donors, the cumulative frequency of public TCR beta family members distinguished carriers of CMV infection plus the relevant HLA type. The ex vivo response was dominated by HLA-C-restricted CMV-specific TCR beta clonotypes, which also provided the single most frequent clonotype in two of eight donors.

Instrument on record: Illumina HiSeq 1500. In-frame beta chains were kept once TCRdb had trimmed the public reads at Q25 with fastp and called clones with MiXCR. Each entry merges the rows of one CDR3 protein and shows their most common DNA and genes. This sample has about 150,000 distinct CDR3 sequences in its table, and over 25% of those were observed once. The top ten clones comprise roughly half of the sample. Ten or more counts support this clonotype. No antigen is known for it. Base qualities are not recorded, but no much larger clone differs from it by a single base. There are 16 amino acids in the CDR3, from cysteine to phenylalanine inclusive. The only DNA kept is the CDR3, 48 bases in frame from the first base. The V and J ends are trimmed by 0 bases and 0 bases, leaving 9 bases between them. CDR1 and CDR2, per the germline V gene (reference sequence), are DFQATT and SNEGSKA. The sample's treatment or condition, from its label and the paper: in vitro stimulation with specific CMV peptide epitopes to enrich CMV-specific T cells.

Specimen: CD8+ T cells from cultured PBMCs, collected from culture after CMV antigen stimulation. The V and J segments used are TRBV20-1 and TRBJ1-6, with no confidently assigned D gene. This receptor was taken from a human donor in good health (CMV status not recorded). Some clones in this sample may be carry-over from other donors' samples. The CDR3 region reads CSARDDRSSYNSPLHF. The DNA is TGCAGTGCTAGAGACGACCGAAGCTCCTATAATTCACCCCTCCACTTT.